Shown below are 19 T cell receptor beta chains from a single sample sequenced in a study of human T cells and chemical hapten exposure. TCRdb re-called the RACE reads through MiXCR, storing one row per CDR3 protein. The data show 65,000 to 80,000 distinct CDR3 sequences, over 9% seen once. Time point denoted: patch test 1, 2 weeks after DPC sensitization. Treatment reported: therapeutic diphenylcyclopropenone sensitization with weekly scalp DPC. This material consisted of whole blood, taken in connection with sensitization to the hapten diphenylcyclopropenone (DPC). The receptors were gathered from a woman between 50 and 59 years old with alopecia areata. Some clones in this sample may be carry-over from other donors' samples.

This clonotype has ten or more counts. V gene TRBV12-3 or TRBV12-4 combines with J gene TRBJ2-1; 8 bases map to TRBD2. This CDR3 has 15 amino acids. V was pared by 2 bases and J by 4 bases, with 4 bases of the junction left unmatched. CDR3 residues: CASSLRAGDYNEQFF. As DNA, the CDR3 is TGTGCCAGCAGTTTACGAGCGGGGGATTACAATGAGCAGTTCTTC.

This clonotype was seen a handful of times. The chain uses TRBV11-3 and TRBJ2-7; 7 bases fit TRBD2. This CDR3 is built from 15 residues. V dropped 2 bases and J dropped 0; count of bases not matched to a gene: 4. CDR1 and CDR2 from the germline V gene are SGHNT and YENEEA. CDR3 in amino acids: CASSLSGTTSYEQYF. The CDR3 DNA follows: TGTGCCAGCAGCTTAAGCGGGACGACCTCCTACGAGCAGTACTTC.

The sample holds many counts of this clonotype. This chain connects TRBV11-1 to TRBJ2-3, with D possibly being TRBD2 (5 bases). The CDR3 consists of 15 residues. Trimming stripped 1 base from V and 0 bases from J, with 8 bases between. Looked up from germline, CDR1 is SGHAT and CDR2 is FQDESV (reference sequence). CDR3: CASSLEERSTDTQYF. CDR3 bases: TGTGCCAGCAGCTTAGAGGAGCGGAGCACAGATACGCAGTATTTT.

The chain links TRBV11-2 to TRBJ1-1; TRBD1 might be the D (5 bases). Germline V CDR1 and CDR2: SGHAT, FQNNGV. The CDR3 is 13 amino acids. Between the trimmed V and J ends, which lost 1 base and 6 bases, there was a span of 9 bases. Here the CDR3 reads CASSLGFRAEAFF. The DNA of the CDR3 is TGTGCCAGCAGCTTAGGTTTCAGGGCTGAAGCTTTCTTT.

This clonotype was detected ten times or more. CDR3 DNA sequence: TGTGCCAGCAGTTGGGGGGGAGCAGATACGCAGTATTTT. The encoded protein is CASSWGGADTQYF. The rearrangement joins TRBV12-3 or TRBV12-4 to TRBJ2-3; 7 nucleotides align to TRBD2. V dropped 4 bases and J dropped 4; count of bases not matched to a gene: 2. The CDR3 loop spans 13 amino acids.

This clonotype was counted only a few times. This rearrangement joins TRBV7-2 to TRBJ2-3; D is undetermined. There are 15 residues in the CDR3. Looked up from germline, CDR1 is SGHTA and CDR2 is FQGNSA. Trimming left V 2 bases short and J 5 bases short, with 14 bases between. Here the CDR3 reads CASSLKARRKDTQYF. The DNA for the CDR3 is TGTGCCAGCAGCTTAAAGGCTAGGAGAAAAGATACGCAGTATTTT. Full variable domain (missing parts from reference TRBV7-2 and TRBJ2-3): GAGVSQSPSNKVTEKGKDVELRCDPISGHTALYWYRQSLGQGLEFLIYFQGNSAPDKSGLPSDRFSAERTGGSVSTLTIQRTQQEDSAVYLCASSLKARRKDTQYFGPGTRLTVL.

This clonotype was detected only a few times. J is TRBJ2-3 and V is TRBV6-6; D not resolved. The CDR3 runs to 13 residues. CDR1 is MNHNY and CDR2 is SVGAGI in the germline V gene (reference sequence). Trimming left V 7 bases short and J 1 base short, with 9 bases between. CDR3 in DNA: TGTGCCAGCACTACGGATGGCACAGATACGCAGTATTTT. It codes for CASTTDGTDTQYF.

The sample holds many counts of this clonotype. The J gene is TRBJ2-7, the V gene TRBV12-3 or TRBV12-4, with 11 nucleotides matching TRBD1. There are 14 residues in the CDR3. Trimming cost V 6 bases and J 3 bases; bases outside gene matches: 4. For the CDR3, the DNA is TGTGCCAGCAGCCCGGGACAGGGGGTCTACGAGCAGTACTTC. The encoded protein is CASSPGQGVYEQYF.

In its sample, this clonotype was seen a few times. This chain links TRBV11-2 with TRBJ2-6; D is ambiguous. V was clipped by 2 bases and J by 2 bases, with 7 bases between them. Germline CDR1 reads SGHAT; CDR2 reads FQNNGV. The CDR3 consists of 15 residues. In DNA form, the CDR3 reads TGTGCCAGCAGCTTATTCGTAGCTGGGGCCAACGTCCTGACTTTC. The encoded protein is CASSLFVAGANVLTF.

This rearrangement joins TRBV29-1 to TRBJ2-7; TRBD1 is a possible D gene (6 bases). Germline V gene data show CDR1 as SQVTM and CDR2 as ANQGSEA. The CDR3 has 12 amino acids. V lost 7 bases and J lost 0, with 10 bases in between. CDR3 nucleotides: TGCAGCGCCGGGGACAACTCCTACGAGCAGTACTTC. Translated, it gives CSAGDNSYEQYF.

DNA of the CDR3: TGTGCCAGCAGCAAAGACCGCGACAGGTCTCGGACCTCTGGGGCCAACGTCCTGACTTTC. Its translation is CASSKDRDRSRTSGANVLTF. The J gene is TRBJ2-6, the V gene TRBV21-1; the table assigns TRBD1, which was not confirmed against the DNA. TRBV21-1 represents a pseudogene. This CDR3 has 20 residues.

This clonotype occurred a few times. The V call is TRBV11-2, the J call TRBJ2-3; 10 nucleotides match TRBD2. V lost 4 bases to trimming and J lost 2 bases; unmatched junction nucleotides: 12. The CDR3 covers 18 residues. Germline V gene sequence: CDR1 SGHAT, CDR2 FQNNGV. The CDR3 DNA sequence: TGTGCCAGCAGCTCTCTACTAGCGGGAACTCTGAACACAGATACGCAGTATTTT. This gives the protein CASSSLLAGTLNTDTQYF.

The table lists this clonotype with a few counts. V and J are TRBV30 and TRBJ2-2; possible D gene TRBD1, 5 bases. CDR3 size: 12 residues. The germline V and J ends were trimmed by 3 bases and 5 bases, with 7 bases remaining between them. From germline, CDR1 is GTSNPN and CDR2 SVGIG (reference sequence). In DNA, the CDR3 is TGTGCCTGGAGGGCAGGGACCGGGGAGCTGTTTTTT. Translation gives CAWRAGTGELFF.

V and J are TRBV28 and TRBJ2-1; D remains ambiguous. Trimming removed 2 bases from V and 0 bases from J, with 11 bases in between. CDR1 and CDR2 (germline): MDHEN, SYDVKM. There are 16 residues in the CDR3. The CDR3 region has the DNA TGTGCCAGCAGTTTACCGACTGCTAGCTCCTACAATGAGCAGTTCTTC. It translates to CASSLPTASSYNEQFF.

The chain uses TRBV5-1 and TRBJ2-3; D is uncertain. V lost 0 bases to trimming and J lost 3 bases, with 20 bases between them. This CDR3 has 18 residues. Per germline, CDR1 SGHRS and CDR2 YFSETQ. The CDR3 spells CASSLAEVTLRRTDTQYF. The CDR3 DNA reads as TGCGCCAGCAGCTTGGCCGAAGTAACCCTCCGCAGGACAGATACGCAGTATTTT.

The chain carries TRBV27 and TRBJ2-3; tentative D call: TRBD2 (6 bases). The CDR3 loop spans 16 amino acids. Trimming left V 4 bases short and J 4 bases short, with 18 bases between. The germline gives CDR1 MNHEY, CDR2 SMNVEV (reference sequence). CDR3 residues: CASSSRGRASADTQYF. CDR3 in DNA: TGTGCCAGCAGTTCGCGGGGCAGGGCCTCGGCAGATACGCAGTATTTT.

The chain recombines TRBV21-1 with TRBJ1-4; the table's D call of TRBD1 was not tested on the DNA. TRBV21-1 is designated a pseudogene. The CDR3 has 12 residues. The CDR3 loop is CASSKGGRAVFF. CDR3 in DNA: TGTGCCAGCAGCAAAGGTGGCAGGGCAGTATTTTTT.

This sequence joins TRBV20-1 and TRBJ2-5; maybe TRBD1 (6 bases). The germline V gene has CDR1 DFQATT and CDR2 SNEGSKA (reference sequence). The ends were cut back, 6 bases at V and 5 bases at J, with 10 bases in the middle. CDR3 length equals 11 residues. The chain's CDR3 is CSANREETQYF. In DNA form, the CDR3 reads TGCAGTGCCAACAGGGAGGAGACCCAGTACTTC.

This clonotype was seen only a few times. CDR3 in DNA: TGTGCCAGCAGCCCGGACGGGGCCACCTACAATGAGCAGTTCTTC. Residues: CASSPDGATYNEQFF. The chain has TRBV7-2 and TRBJ2-1, with D perhaps TRBD1 or TRBD2 (5 bases each). Trimming removed 5 bases at V and 2 bases at J, with 13 bases between. This CDR3 has 15 residues. Germline V gives CDR1 SGHTA, CDR2 FQGNSA.